These 23 T cell receptor beta chains originate from one sample sequenced in a study of cytomegalovirus exposure and HLA in healthy donors. The PCR used 60 Vbeta and 13 Jbeta primers. The table came from immunoSEQ multiplex PCR; TCRdb's copy has only in-frame clones and leaves some out. This table has about 160,000 clones, roughly 80% appearing once. The sequencing input was PBMCs. These receptors were obtained from a human donor in good health.

In this sample, this clone turned up a few times. V is TRBV6-4 and J is TRBJ2-1; 16 bases are a match to TRBD2. Germline V gives CDR1 MRHNA, CDR2 SNTAGT. The length of the CDR3 is 18 residues. V shed 7 bases, J shed 2 bases, and the junction held 8 bases outside the gene matches. The CDR3 bases are TGTGCCAGCACAGTGGGACTAGCGGGGGGGCGGGCCTACAATGAGCAGTTCTTC. It specifies CASTVGLAGGRAYNEQFF.

The chain employs TRBV10-3 and TRBJ1-2; 7 positions agree with TRBD1. From germline, CDR1 is ENHRY and CDR2 SYGVKD. With 6 bases clipped from V and 3 bases from J, the junction kept 10 bases outside the gene matches. This CDR3 spans 15 amino acids. This CDR3 reads CAIRDSDRADYGYTF. The CDR3 DNA follows: TGTGCCATCAGGGATAGCGACAGGGCCGACTATGGCTACACCTTC.

V is TRBV19 and J is TRBJ2-2, with unresolved D. This CDR3 spans 14 amino acids. CDR1 and CDR2 from the germline V gene are LNHDA and SQIVND (reference sequence). V lost 5 bases, J lost 4 bases, and 11 bases lay in between. For the CDR3, the DNA is TGTGCCAGTAGTCCCACTTTCGGCACCGGGGAGCTGTTTTTT. Translation gives CASSPTFGTGELFF.

This clone was observed a handful of times. The chain is built from TRBV5-4 and TRBJ2-7, with 11 nucleotides matching TRBD1. The J segment lost 2 bases and the V segment lost 4 bases, leaving 8 bases of the junction unmatched. The germline CDR1 and CDR2 sequences are SGHNT and YYREEE (reference sequence). The CDR3 totals 16 residues. The CDR3 region is CASSTGTGGTPYEQYF. CDR3 coding DNA: TGTGCCAGCAGCACCGGGACAGGGGGAACACCCTACGAGCAGTACTTC.

This chain connects TRBV7-8 to TRBJ1-2; 11 bases are shared with TRBD1. Germline V lookup: CDR1 SGHVS, CDR2 FQNEAQ. J lost 8 bases, V lost 5 bases, and 16 bases had no gene match. The CDR3 is 17 amino acids. This CDR3 is CASSHSWTGGAPIGYTF. The CDR3, as DNA: TGTGCCAGCAGCCACTCCTGGACAGGGGGCGCCCCGATCGGCTACACCTTC.

CDR3 nucleotide sequence: TGTGCCATCAGTCGGACAGGAAATCAAGAGACCCAGTACTTC. This translates into CAISRTGNQETQYF. The chain employs TRBV10-3 and TRBJ2-5; 7 bases line up with TRBD1. This CDR3 has 14 residues. The germline gives CDR1 ENHRY, CDR2 SYGVKD. Trimming at V came to 5 bases and at J to 2 bases, leaving 5 bases not matched to a gene.

This chain links TRBV27 with TRBJ2-3, with 11 bases that match TRBD2. There are 15 residues in the CDR3. The V and J ends lost 2 bases and 10 bases, in that order; junction bases with no gene match: 8. CDR1 and CDR2 from the germline V gene are MNHEY and SMNVEV (reference sequence). CDR3 protein: CASSLVKTSGVAQYF. In DNA form, the CDR3 reads TGTGCCAGCAGTTTAGTCAAGACTAGCGGGGTTGCGCAGTATTTT.

This chain links TRBV4-1 with TRBJ2-3; 7 nucleotides match TRBD2. Per the germline V gene, CDR1 is MGHRA and CDR2 is YSYEKL. The CDR3 has 17 residues. V lost 1 base and J lost 0; bases outside the gene matches: 7. The CDR3 reads CASSQGLAGISTDTQYF. CDR3 nucleotides: TGCGCCAGCAGCCAAGGACTAGCCGGGATAAGCACAGATACGCAGTATTTT.

This chain links TRBV7-6 with TRBJ1-5; the D gene is possibly TRBD1 (6 bases). The CDR3 is made up of 13 amino acids. Trimming left V 5 bases short and J 4 bases short, with 9 bases between. The germline V gene encodes CDR1 SGHVS and CDR2 FNYEAQ. The chain's CDR3 is CASSRQENQPQHF. The CDR3 region has the DNA TGTGCCAGCAGCCGACAGGAAAATCAGCCCCAGCATTTT.

V and J are TRBV6-5 and TRBJ2-1, with 8 positions matching TRBD2. CDR1 and CDR2 (germline): MNHEY, SVGAGI. The CDR3 contains 15 residues. J was trimmed by 6 bases and V by 0 bases; bases with no gene match: 4. For the CDR3, the DNA is TGTGCCAGCAGTTACTCAAGCGGGGGAATCAATGAGCAGTTCTTC. Translated: CASSYSSGGINEQFF.

This clone has a handful of counts. V gene TRBV27 combines with J gene TRBJ1-5; 10 nucleotides align to TRBD1. The V and J ends lost 5 bases and 5 bases, in that order; junction bases with no gene match: 3. The CDR3 is 14 residues long. The germline V gene encodes CDR1 MNHEY and CDR2 SMNVEV (reference sequence). DNA for the CDR3: TGTGCCAGCAGTCCCGGGACAGGGGATCAGCCCCAGCATTTT. Translated: CASSPGTGDQPQHF.

There are a few counts of this clone. V is TRBV25-1 and J is TRBJ2-7, with D possibly TRBD2 on 5 matching bases. Germline V gene data show CDR1 as MGHDK and CDR2 as SYGVNS. This CDR3 comprises 12 residues. V gave up 7 bases and J gave up 9 bases, with 16 bases separating them. This CDR3 is CASTEGGGPQYF. The CDR3 DNA reads as TGTGCCAGCACCGAAGGCGGAGGACCGCAGTACTTC.

CDR3 sequence: CASSSPLAATDTQYF. The DNA of the CDR3 is TGTGCCAGCAGCTCACCTCTAGCGGCCACAGATACGCAGTATTTT. The rearrangement joins TRBV11-3 to TRBJ2-3, with 7 bases lining up with TRBD2. V lost 4 bases to trimming and J lost 2 bases; unmatched junction nucleotides: 6. There are 15 residues in the CDR3. CDR1 SGHNT and CDR2 YENEEA come from the germline V gene.

The V call is TRBV2, the J call TRBJ2-7, with no clear D. The CDR3 totals 13 residues. Germline V CDR1 and CDR2: SNHLY, FYNNEI. V shed 5 bases and J shed 1 base, with 9 bases lying between them. The CDR3 sequence: CASSKLLSYEQYF. Here the CDR3 DNA reads TGTGCCAGCAGTAAACTTCTTTCCTACGAGCAGTACTTC.

This clone was recorded only once. This chain uses TRBV9 with TRBJ1-2, with 11 nucleotides matching TRBD1. Germline CDR1 is SGDLS and CDR2 is YYNGEE. CDR3 length equals 12 residues. V lost 7 bases to trimming and J lost 6 bases; unmatched junction nucleotides: 2. CDR3 loop: CASQDRGHGYTF. The CDR3 DNA reads TGTGCCAGCCAGGACAGGGGGCATGGCTACACCTTC.

The CDR3 DNA is TGCGCCAGCAGCCGAATCACTAGTTGGCCAGGTGATACGCAGTATTTT. The encoded protein is CASSRITSWPGDTQYF. This sequence joins TRBV4-3 and TRBJ2-3; TRBD2 might be the D (5 bases). This CDR3 contains 16 residues. V shed 4 bases and J shed 6 bases, with 20 bases lying between them. Germline CDR1 LGHNA, CDR2 YSLEER.

V is TRBV7-8 and J is TRBJ2-1; 9 bases fit TRBD2. Unmatched junction bases numbered 0, after V lost 2 bases and J lost 10 bases. The germline V gene encodes CDR1 SGHVS and CDR2 FQNEAQ. The CDR3 consists of 12 residues. CDR3 protein: CASSLSGGEQFF. The CDR3 DNA reads TGTGCCAGCAGCTTAAGCGGGGGGGAGCAGTTCTTC.

This chain joins TRBV7-2 and TRBJ2-7, with D possibly matching TRBD2 (5 bases). CDR3 size: 15 residues. Trimming shortened V by 1 base and J by 0 bases, and 10 bases separated the two germline ends. The germline gives CDR1 SGHTA, CDR2 FQGNSA. The CDR3 DNA is TGTGCCAGCAGCTTAGTTCCGGGAACCTCCTACGAGCAGTACTTC. Protein sequence: CASSLVPGTSYEQYF.

The V and J genes are TRBV6-1 and TRBJ2-4; D remains ambiguous. The CDR3 is 14 residues long. From germline, CDR1 is MNHNS and CDR2 SASEGT. Trimming shortened V by 8 bases and J by 1 base, and 12 bases separated the two germline ends. The CDR3 DNA follows: TGTGCCAGCTCCTGGGCGACGGCCAAAAACATTCAGTACTTC. Protein product: CASSWATAKNIQYF.

V usage is TRBV5-6 and J usage is TRBJ2-7; 8 nucleotides agree with TRBD1. Per germline, CDR1 SGHDT and CDR2 YYEEEE. V shed 0 bases and J 3 bases; nucleotides not matched to a gene: 5. The CDR3 consists of 15 residues. The CDR3 bases are TGTGCCAGCAGCTTGGTACGTGACAGGGGCTACGAGCAGTACTTC. Its protein is CASSLVRDRGYEQYF.

V is TRBV11-2 and J is TRBJ2-7; 9 nucleotides match TRBD1. Germline V gene lookup returns CDR1 SGHAT and CDR2 FQNNGV. With 3 bases clipped from V and 5 bases from J, the junction kept 11 bases outside the gene matches. The CDR3 loop spans 16 amino acids. The CDR3 sequence is CASSFRDRASVDEQYF. In DNA, the CDR3 is TGTGCCAGCAGCTTCCGGGACAGGGCCTCCGTGGACGAGCAGTACTTC.

The chain employs TRBV13 and TRBJ2-1; 9 bases map to TRBD2. The CDR3 has 14 residues. CDR1 is PRHDT, CDR2 FYEKMQ, per germline (reference sequence). V lost 5 bases, J lost 6 bases, and 5 bases stayed unmatched. The CDR3 coding sequence is TGTGCCAGCAGCCCCGGGACTAGCACCAATGAGCAGTTCTTC. It is translated as CASSPGTSTNEQFF.

The genes are TRBV5-4 and TRBJ2-5, with TRBD2 matching 14 bases. Germline lookup yields CDR1 SGHNT and CDR2 YYREEE (reference sequence). V dropped 4 bases and J dropped 5; count of bases not matched to a gene: 10. The CDR3 runs to 17 residues. The CDR3 nucleotides are TGTGCCAGCAGCATCGGACTAGCGGGGGGCTGGACGGAGACCCAGTACTTC. Its translation is CASSIGLAGGWTETQYF. The full variable domain, completed using reference TRBV5-4 and TRBJ2-5, is ETGVTQSPTHLIKTRGQQVTLRCSSQSGHNTVSWYQQALGQGPQFIFQYYREEENGRGNFPPRFSGLQFPNYSSELNVNALELDDSALYLCASSIGLAGGWTETQYFGPGTRLLVL.